This T cell receptor beta chain was observed in a study of blood T cell repertoires in COVID-19. V lost 3 bases and J lost 4, with 12 bases in between. The CDR3 loop spans 14 amino acids. Germline CDR1 SGHNT, CDR2 YENEEA. TCRdb keeps only in-frame clones here, not all; method: immunoSEQ multiplex PCR. The sample includes approximately 290,000 clones, 90% seen only once; the top ten take approximately 4%. This clone was counted a few times. Sequences were obtained from PBMCs or T cells enriched from blood (not recorded which). The receptor was derived from a woman aged 18-29 years with acute COVID-19. The V and J genes are TRBV11-3 and TRBJ1-1; TRBD1 might be the D (5 bases). CDR3 in DNA: TGTGCCAGCAGCTTCCGGCCTGGGGCCACTGAAGCTTTCTTT. It encodes CASSFRPGATEAFF.